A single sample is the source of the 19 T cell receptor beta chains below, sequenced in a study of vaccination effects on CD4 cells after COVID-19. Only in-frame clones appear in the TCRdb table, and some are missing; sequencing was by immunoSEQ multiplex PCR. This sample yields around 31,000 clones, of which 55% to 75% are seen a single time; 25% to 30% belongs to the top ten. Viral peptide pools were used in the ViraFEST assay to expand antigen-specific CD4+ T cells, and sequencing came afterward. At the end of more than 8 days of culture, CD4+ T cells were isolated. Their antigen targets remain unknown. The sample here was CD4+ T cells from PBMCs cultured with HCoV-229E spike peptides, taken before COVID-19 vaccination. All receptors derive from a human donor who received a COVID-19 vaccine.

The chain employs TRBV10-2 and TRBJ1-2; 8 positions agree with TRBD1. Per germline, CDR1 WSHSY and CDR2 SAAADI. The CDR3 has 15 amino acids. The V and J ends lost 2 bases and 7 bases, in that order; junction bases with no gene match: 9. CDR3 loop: CASSEPLRTGSGYTF. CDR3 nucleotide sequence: TGCGCCAGCAGTGAGCCCTTGAGGACAGGGAGTGGCTACACCTTC.

The chain's CDR3 is CASSLGTGIEAFF. CDR3 in DNA: TGCGCCAGCAGCCTTGGGACAGGCATTGAAGCTTTCTTT. V and J are TRBV4-1 and TRBJ1-1; TRBD1 aligns across 8 bases. The CDR3 sequence is 13 residues long. J lost 7 bases, V lost 4 bases, and 5 bases had no gene match. Per the germline V gene, CDR1 is MGHRA and CDR2 is YSYEKL.

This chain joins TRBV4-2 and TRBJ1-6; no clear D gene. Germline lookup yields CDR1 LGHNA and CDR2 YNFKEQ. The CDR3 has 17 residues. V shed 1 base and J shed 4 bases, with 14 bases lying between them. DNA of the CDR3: TGTGCCAGCAGCCAAGTCGGACGGGCGGATTATAATTCACCCCTCCACTTT. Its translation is CASSQVGRADYNSPLHF.

The CDR3 DNA is TGTGCCATCAGTGACCGAGAGGGCCTAGCGGGAGGAGAGACCCAGTACTTC. This codes for CAISDREGLAGGETQYF. The chain has TRBV10-3 and TRBJ2-5, with 11 bases matching TRBD2. Trimming at V came to 3 bases and at J to 4 bases, leaving 10 bases not matched to a gene. The CDR3 extends over 17 amino acids. Germline V gene sequence: CDR1 ENHRY, CDR2 SYGVKD.

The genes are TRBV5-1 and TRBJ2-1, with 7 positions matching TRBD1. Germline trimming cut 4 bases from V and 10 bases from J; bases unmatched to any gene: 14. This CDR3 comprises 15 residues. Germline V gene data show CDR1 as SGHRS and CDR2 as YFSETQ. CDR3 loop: CASSQGQWGSDEQFF. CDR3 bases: TGCGCCAGCAGCCAGGGACAGTGGGGGTCAGACGAGCAGTTCTTC.

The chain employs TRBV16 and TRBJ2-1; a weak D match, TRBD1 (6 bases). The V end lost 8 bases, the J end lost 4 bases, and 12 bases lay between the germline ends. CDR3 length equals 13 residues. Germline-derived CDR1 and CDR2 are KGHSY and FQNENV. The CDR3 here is CASVRGQYNEQFF. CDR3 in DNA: TGTGCCAGCGTCCGGGGACAATACAATGAGCAGTTCTTC.

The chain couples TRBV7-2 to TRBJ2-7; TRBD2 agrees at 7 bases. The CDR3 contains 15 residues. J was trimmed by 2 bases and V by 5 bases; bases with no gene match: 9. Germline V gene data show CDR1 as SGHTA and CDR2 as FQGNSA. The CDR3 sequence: CASSRQTLAAYEQYF. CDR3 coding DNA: TGTGCCAGCAGCCGGCAAACCCTAGCGGCCTACGAGCAGTACTTC. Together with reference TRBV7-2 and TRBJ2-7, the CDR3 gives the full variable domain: GAGVSQSPSNKVTEKGKDVELRCDPISGHTALYWYRQSLGQGLEFLIYFQGNSAPDKSGLPSDRFSAERTGGSVSTLTIQRTQQEDSAVYLCASSRQTLAAYEQYFGPGTRLTVT.

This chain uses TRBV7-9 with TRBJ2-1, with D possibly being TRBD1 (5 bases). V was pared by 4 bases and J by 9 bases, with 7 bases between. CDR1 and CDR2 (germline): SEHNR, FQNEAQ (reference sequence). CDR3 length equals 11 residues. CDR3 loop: CASSYQGEQFF. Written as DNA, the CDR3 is TGTGCCAGCAGCTACCAGGGTGAGCAGTTCTTC.

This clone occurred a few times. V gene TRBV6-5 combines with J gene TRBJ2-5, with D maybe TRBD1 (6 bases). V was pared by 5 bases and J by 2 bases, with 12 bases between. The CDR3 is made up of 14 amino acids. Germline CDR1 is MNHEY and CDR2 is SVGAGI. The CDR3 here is CASSTWGPQETQYF. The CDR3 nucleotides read TGTGCCAGCAGTACGTGGGGGCCGCAAGAGACCCAGTACTTC.

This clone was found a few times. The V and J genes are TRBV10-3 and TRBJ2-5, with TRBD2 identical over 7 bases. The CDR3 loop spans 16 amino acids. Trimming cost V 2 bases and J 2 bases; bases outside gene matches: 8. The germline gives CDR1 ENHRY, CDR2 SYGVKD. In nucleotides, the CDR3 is TGTGCCATCAGTGAGAGTCTAGCGGCCAGACAAGAGACCCAGTACTTC. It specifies CAISESLAARQETQYF.

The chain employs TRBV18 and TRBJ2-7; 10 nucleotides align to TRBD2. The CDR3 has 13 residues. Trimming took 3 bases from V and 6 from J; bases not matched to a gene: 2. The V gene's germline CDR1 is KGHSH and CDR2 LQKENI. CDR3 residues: CASSPLAGVEQYF. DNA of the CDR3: TGTGCCAGCTCACCCCTAGCGGGAGTCGAGCAGTACTTC.

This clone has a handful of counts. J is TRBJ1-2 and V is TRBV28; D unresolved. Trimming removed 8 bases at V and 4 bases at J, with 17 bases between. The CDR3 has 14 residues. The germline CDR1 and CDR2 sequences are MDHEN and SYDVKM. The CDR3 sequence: CASLKGRALYGYTF. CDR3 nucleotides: TGTGCCAGCCTCAAGGGTAGGGCTCTCTATGGCTACACCTTC.

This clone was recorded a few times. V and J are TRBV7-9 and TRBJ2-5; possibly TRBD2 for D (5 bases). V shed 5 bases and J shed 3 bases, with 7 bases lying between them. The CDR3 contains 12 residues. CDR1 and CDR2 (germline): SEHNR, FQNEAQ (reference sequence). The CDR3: CASSKEEETQYF. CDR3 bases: TGTGCCAGCAGCAAGGAGGAAGAGACCCAGTACTTC.

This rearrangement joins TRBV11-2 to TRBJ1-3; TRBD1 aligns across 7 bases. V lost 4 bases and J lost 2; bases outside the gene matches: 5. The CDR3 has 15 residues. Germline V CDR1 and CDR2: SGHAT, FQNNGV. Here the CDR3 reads CASSSQTGPGNTIYF. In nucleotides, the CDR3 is TGTGCCAGCAGCTCACAGACAGGGCCTGGAAACACCATATATTTT.

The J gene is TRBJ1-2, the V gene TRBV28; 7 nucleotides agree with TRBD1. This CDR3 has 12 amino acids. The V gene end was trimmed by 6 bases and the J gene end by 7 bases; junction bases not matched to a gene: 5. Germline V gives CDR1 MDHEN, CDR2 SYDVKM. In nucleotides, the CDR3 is TGTGCCAGCAGGTTAGGGGGCGGTGGCTACACCTTC. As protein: CASRLGGGGYTF.

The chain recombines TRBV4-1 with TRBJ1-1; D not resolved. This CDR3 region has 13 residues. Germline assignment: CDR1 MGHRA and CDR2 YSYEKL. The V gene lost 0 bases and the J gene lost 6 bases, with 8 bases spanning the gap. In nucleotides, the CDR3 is TGCGCCAGCAGCCAAGAGCGGCAGTCTGAAGCTTTCTTT. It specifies CASSQERQSEAFF.

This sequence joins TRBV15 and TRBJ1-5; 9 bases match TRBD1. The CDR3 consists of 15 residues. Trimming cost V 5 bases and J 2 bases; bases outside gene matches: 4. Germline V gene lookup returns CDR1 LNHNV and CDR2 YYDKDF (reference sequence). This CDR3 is CATSPGQGRNQPQHF. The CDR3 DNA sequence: TGTGCCACCAGCCCTGGACAGGGGCGCAATCAGCCCCAGCATTTT.

In nucleotides, the CDR3 is TGTGCTAGTCTCATTCCCAAGGGCGGGATGGGGAAGGGGGAGCTGTTTTTT. Encoded protein: CASLIPKGGMGKGELFF. The V call is TRBV12-5, the J call TRBJ2-2; weak D call: TRBD2 (6 bases). The CDR3 totals 17 residues. The V end lost 8 bases, the J end lost 8 bases, and 27 bases lay between the germline ends. Germline V CDR1 and CDR2: LGHNT, FRNRAP.

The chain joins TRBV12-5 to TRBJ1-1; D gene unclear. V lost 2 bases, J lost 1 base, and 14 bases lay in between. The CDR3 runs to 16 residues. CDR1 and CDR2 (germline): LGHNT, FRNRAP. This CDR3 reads CASGLHIGGSNTEAFF. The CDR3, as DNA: TGTGCTAGTGGTTTGCATATTGGCGGGTCGAACACTGAAGCTTTCTTT.